This T cell receptor beta chain was recovered during a study of blood T cell repertoires in COVID-19. Overall study context: Sites in the United States, Italy and Spain provided acute and convalescent COVID-19 samples. PBMCs, B-cell-depleted T cells, or T cells were the source of the cDNA or gDNA that made up the material.

The CDR3 totals 14 residues. The germline gives CDR1 SNHLY, CDR2 FYNNEI. Trimming pared 4 bases from V and 0 bases from J, leaving 7 bases between. In the authors' workflow: Cell counts per sample came from amplifying reference gene primers. Method: immunoSEQ multiplex PCR; TCRdb's copy keeps in-frame clones and lacks some. That table furnishes V, J and clone size, whereas the DNA furnished D and trimming. The sample lists 150,000 or so clones, approximately 86% seen once, with 1.6% in the top ten. The sequencing input was peripheral blood. The sequence came from a woman between 45 and 65 years old with acute or convalescent COVID-19. The V gene is TRBV2, the J gene TRBJ1-5; D is undetermined. CDR3 region: CASSVQYSNQPQHF. As DNA, the CDR3 is TGTGCCAGCAGTGTACAGTATAGCAATCAGCCCCAGCATTTT.